This record looks at one T cell receptor beta chain sequence and its context. Which antigen it targets is not known. No qualities accompany the bases; no much larger clone lies one base away. These data come from a study of yellow fever vaccine responses in identical twins (dated by TCRdb to between 2017 and 2018). Turning to the overall study: In identical twins, the study followed T cell clones that responded to the vaccine with precision.

The CDR3 covers 11 residues, taking in both the cysteine and the phenylalanine. The read is trimmed to its CDR3 DNA, 33 bases read in frame from base 1. According to the germline V gene, CDR1 reads SQVTM and CDR2 reads ANQGSEA. Cut back by 2 bases and 10 bases, the V and J ends lie 11 bases apart. Libraries were constructed by RT-PCR. This sample was sequenced with an Illumina HiSeq 2500. The public sequencing data were trimmed at Q25 with fastp and processed into clonotypes with MiXCR by TCRdb, which kept only in-frame beta chains. CDR3 protein duplicates are merged, each entry listing the most common genes and DNA. Counted in this sample were under 3,000 distinct CDR3 sequences; roughly 90% of them appeared once. Jointly, the top ten make up just under 2% of the sample. The paper as a whole reports these results and caveats: The authors reported that the T cell response to vaccination in identical twins appeared partly convergent and partly personalized.

This receptor was obtained from a female donor who received the yellow fever vaccine. Sample: T cells from blood (PBMCs), unsorted or a sorted subset (not recorded which), taken before or after yellow fever vaccination (not recorded which). The sequence links TRBV29-1 to TRBJ2-5, with no reliable assignment of the D segment. CDR3 reads: CSVESINIQYF. In nucleotides, the sequence is TGCAGCGTTGAATCAATAAACATCCAGTACTTC.